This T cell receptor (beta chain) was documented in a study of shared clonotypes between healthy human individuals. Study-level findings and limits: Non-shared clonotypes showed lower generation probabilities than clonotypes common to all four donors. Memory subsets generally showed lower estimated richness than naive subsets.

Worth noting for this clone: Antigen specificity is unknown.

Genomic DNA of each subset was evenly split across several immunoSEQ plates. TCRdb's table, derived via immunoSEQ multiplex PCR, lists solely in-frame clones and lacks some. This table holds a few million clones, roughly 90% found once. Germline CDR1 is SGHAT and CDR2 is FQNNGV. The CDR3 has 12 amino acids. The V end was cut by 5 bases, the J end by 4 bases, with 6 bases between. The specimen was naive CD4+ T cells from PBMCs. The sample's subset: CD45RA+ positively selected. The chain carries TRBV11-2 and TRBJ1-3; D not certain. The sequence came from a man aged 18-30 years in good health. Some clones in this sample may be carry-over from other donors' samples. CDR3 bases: TGTGCCAGCAGCCAAATAGGAAACACCATATATTTT. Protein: CASSQIGNTIYF.